This TCR beta chain was identified in a study of blood T cell repertoires in COVID-19. V gave up 0 bases and J gave up 12 bases, with 10 bases separating them. CDR1 is SGHRS, CDR2 YFSETQ, per germline. This CDR3 contains 13 residues. The method was immunoSEQ multiplex PCR; TCRdb's version includes in-frame clones alone and lacks a portion of them. Of approximately 120,000 clones in the sample, 75% to 90% were seen once. Sequencing was performed on peripheral blood. The V and J genes are TRBV5-1 and TRBJ1-6; no definite D call. The receptor was derived from a woman aged 45-60 years with acute or convalescent COVID-19. This CDR3 is CASSLDDIGPLHF. As DNA, the CDR3 is TGCGCCAGCAGCTTGGATGATATCGGACCCCTCCACTTT.